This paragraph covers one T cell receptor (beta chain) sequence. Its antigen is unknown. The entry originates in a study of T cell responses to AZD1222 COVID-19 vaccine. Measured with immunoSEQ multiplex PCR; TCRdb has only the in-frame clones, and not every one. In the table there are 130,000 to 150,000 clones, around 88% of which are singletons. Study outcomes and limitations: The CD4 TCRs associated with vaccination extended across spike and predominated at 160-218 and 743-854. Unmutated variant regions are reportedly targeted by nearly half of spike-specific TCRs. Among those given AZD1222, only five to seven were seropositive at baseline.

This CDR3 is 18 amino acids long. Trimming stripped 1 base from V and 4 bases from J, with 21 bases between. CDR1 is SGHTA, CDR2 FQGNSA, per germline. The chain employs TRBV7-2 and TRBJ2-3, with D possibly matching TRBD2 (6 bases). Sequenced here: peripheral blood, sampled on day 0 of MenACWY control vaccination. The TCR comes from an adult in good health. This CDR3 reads CASSLVWGEKGRADTQYF. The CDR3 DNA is TGTGCCAGCAGCTTAGTATGGGGGGAGAAGGGCAGGGCAGATACGCAGTATTTT. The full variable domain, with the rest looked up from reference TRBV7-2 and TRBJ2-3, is GAGVSQSPSNKVTEKGKDVELRCDPISGHTALYWYRQSLGQGLEFLIYFQGNSAPDKSGLPSDRFSAERTGGSVSTLTIQRTQQEDSAVYLCASSLVWGEKGRADTQYFGPGTRLTVL.